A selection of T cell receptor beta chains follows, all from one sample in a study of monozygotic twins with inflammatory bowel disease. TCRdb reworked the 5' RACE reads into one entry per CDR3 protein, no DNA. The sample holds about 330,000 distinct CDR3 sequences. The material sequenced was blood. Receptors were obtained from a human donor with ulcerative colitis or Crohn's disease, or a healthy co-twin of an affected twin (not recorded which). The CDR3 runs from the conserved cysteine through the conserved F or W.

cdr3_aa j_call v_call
CASSPRGNSYNEQFF TRBJ2-1 TRBV7-9
CSAEGQSYEQYF TRBJ2-7 TRBV20-1
CASSQGTGLAPYGYTF TRBJ1-2 TRBV5-1
CSASQGAGDTQYF TRBJ2-3 TRBV20-1
CASSLLGDEQFF TRBJ2-1 TRBV27
CSVEGLVNYGYTF TRBJ1-2 TRBV29-1
CAWSPLAGAANYGYTF TRBJ1-2 TRBV30
CASSQDGVKTGELFF TRBJ2-2 TRBV5-1
CASSAGQGVNTEAFF TRBJ1-1 TRBV5-1
CSARPGGGLDTQYF TRBJ2-3 TRBV20-1
CATSRVARGLGEQFF TRBJ2-1 TRBV15
CASSPVQGARTYEQYF TRBJ2-7 TRBV6-2/TRBV6-3
CASSVTSGVTQYF TRBJ2-3 TRBV7-2
CASSLLESVYNEQFF TRBJ2-1 TRBV27
CASSLPPPREAFF TRBJ1-1 TRBV28
CSVDVNRRGTEAFF TRBJ1-1 TRBV29-1
CASSLVGQGNEQYF TRBJ2-7 TRBV7-2
CSATPDRLAGGGKLFF TRBJ1-4 TRBV20-1
CSALTFGDTQYF TRBJ2-3 TRBV20-1
CASSQWGGPNTGELFF TRBJ2-2 TRBV3-1
CSAPNPIASSYNEQFF TRBJ2-1 TRBV20-1
CASSLGTRAGNEQFF TRBJ2-1 TRBV5-6
CASRGLAGAWSSYNEQFF TRBJ2-1 TRBV6-1
CASSQTAITDTQYF TRBJ2-3 TRBV5-4